This TCR beta chain was sequenced in a study of OX40 agonist ivuxolimab in advanced cancers. About the study: Partial responses occurred in three patients (one hepatocellular carcinoma, two cutaneous melanoma). General study results and limits: The authors did not determine the antigen specificity of the expanded peripheral T cells.

The CDR3 contains 14 residues. Germline V gives CDR1 KGHSH, CDR2 LQKENI. V lost 3 bases and J lost 0, with 6 bases in between. Some clones are missing from TCRdb's copy, which holds only in-frame ones; the method was immunoSEQ multiplex PCR. The profile covers some 44,000 clones, with approximately 84% appearing a single time and 0.38% taken by the ten largest. This clone was seen a single time. The antigen remains unidentified. This sequence originates from an adult with an advanced solid tumor such as melanoma, head and neck, liver or kidney cancer. The chain carries TRBV18 and TRBJ2-1; perhaps TRBD2 as D (5 bases). The sample was CD4+ or CD8+ T cells sorted from blood, taken in a trial of the OX40 agonist ivuxolimab. The chain's CDR3 is CASSPAGSYNEQFF. In nucleotides, the CDR3 is TGTGCCAGCTCACCCGCGGGCTCCTACAATGAGCAGTTCTTC.